This TCR beta chain was sequenced during a study of T cells in Graves' hyperthyroidism and ophthalmopathy. It was uncontrolled infection, other autoimmune disease, pregnancy or lactation that excluded patients. Using RNA transcripts as the source, TCR beta CDR3 regions were amplified. HTBI primers drove first-round RT-PCR of the TCR CDR3. Using its own MiXCR run on the multiplex PCR reads, TCRdb lists one record per CDR3 protein. The sample carries approximately 600,000 distinct CDR3 sequences, around 21% recorded once. Only a few counts were recorded for this clonotype. This TCR derives from a man aged 25-45 years with Graves' ophthalmopathy. The sequencing input was blood.

The CDR3 nucleotides are TGTGCCAGCAGTGTGACCCGGGACCTCAACGAGCAGTACTTC. This encodes CASSVTRDLNEQYF. The chain has TRBV6-2 or TRBV6-3 and TRBJ2-7; the D call may be TRBD1 or TRBD2 (5 bases each). Germline V CDR1 and CDR2: MNHEY, SVGEGT. V lost 5 bases and J lost 5, with 16 bases in between. This CDR3 spans 14 amino acids.